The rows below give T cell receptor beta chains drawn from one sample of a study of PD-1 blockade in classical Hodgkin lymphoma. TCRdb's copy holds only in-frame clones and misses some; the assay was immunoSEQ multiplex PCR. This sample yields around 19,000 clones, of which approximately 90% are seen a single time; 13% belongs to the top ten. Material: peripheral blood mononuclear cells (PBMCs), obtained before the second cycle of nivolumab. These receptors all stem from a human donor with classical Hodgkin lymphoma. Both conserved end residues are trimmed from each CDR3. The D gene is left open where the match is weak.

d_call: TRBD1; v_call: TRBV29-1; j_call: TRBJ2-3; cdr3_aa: SVEDRGFRLHTQY
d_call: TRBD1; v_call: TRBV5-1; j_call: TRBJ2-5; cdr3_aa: ASSLAGTEQETQY
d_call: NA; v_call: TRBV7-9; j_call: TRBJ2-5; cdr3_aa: ASSFQRTREETQY
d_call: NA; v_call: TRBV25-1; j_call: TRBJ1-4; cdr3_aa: ASSWNRANEKLF
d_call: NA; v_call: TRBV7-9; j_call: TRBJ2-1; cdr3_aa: ATPGWKNNEQF
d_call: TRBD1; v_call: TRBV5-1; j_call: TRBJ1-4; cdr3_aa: ASSPGQANEKLF
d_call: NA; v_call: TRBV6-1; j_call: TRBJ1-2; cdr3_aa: ASSATTGLDGYT
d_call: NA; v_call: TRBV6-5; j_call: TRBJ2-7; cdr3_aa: ASSYSRRGEQY
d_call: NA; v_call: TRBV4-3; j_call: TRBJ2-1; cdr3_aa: ASSQVAGSGNEQF
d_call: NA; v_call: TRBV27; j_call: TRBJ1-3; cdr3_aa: ASSLSSVGTIY
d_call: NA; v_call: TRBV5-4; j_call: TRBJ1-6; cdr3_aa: ASSSQGTPSPLH
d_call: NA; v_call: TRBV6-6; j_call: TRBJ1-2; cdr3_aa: ASSYSNGDGYT
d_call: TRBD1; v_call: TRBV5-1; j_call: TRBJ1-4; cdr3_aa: ASSLGGQGELF
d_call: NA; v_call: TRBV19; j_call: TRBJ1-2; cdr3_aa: AGKALVRGNDYGYT
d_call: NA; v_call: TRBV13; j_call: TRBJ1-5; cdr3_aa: ASSLGGQPQH